Below are 21 T cell receptor beta chains sequenced from a single sample in a study of blood T cell repertoires in COVID-19. The repertoire was sequenced with immunoSEQ multiplex PCR; TCRdb's copy has only in-frame clones and lacks some. The sample includes around 68,000 clones, roughly 84% of them seen just once. The specimen was peripheral blood. The source of these receptors is a man aged 50 to 60 with active COVID-19.

This clone was found once. The rearrangement joins TRBV9 to TRBJ2-1; 8 bases map to TRBD2. V lost 0 bases, J lost 8 bases, and 10 bases stayed unmatched. CDR3 size: 16 residues. Germline V CDR1 and CDR2: SGDLS, YYNGEE. CDR3: CASSVAGDSGEHEQFF. The DNA for the CDR3 is TGTGCCAGCAGCGTAGCTGGGGATAGCGGGGAGCATGAGCAGTTCTTC.

The chain uses TRBV7-2 and TRBJ2-5; 15 bases fit TRBD2. J was trimmed by 5 bases and V by 5 bases; bases with no gene match: 15. CDR3 size: 19 residues. The germline V gene encodes CDR1 SGHTA and CDR2 FQGNSA. The CDR3 reads CASSDAPGLAGGGLETQYF. CDR3 nucleotide sequence: TGTGCCAGCAGCGATGCTCCGGGACTAGCGGGAGGAGGGCTTGAGACCCAGTACTTC.

This clone was found a few times. The rearrangement links TRBV19 to TRBJ2-7, with 7 positions matching TRBD1. V shed 4 bases, J shed 6 bases, and the junction held 9 bases outside the gene matches. Germline V lookup: CDR1 LNHDA, CDR2 SQIVND (reference sequence). The CDR3 is 14 amino acids. This CDR3 reads CASSKQGFPGEQYF. The CDR3 DNA sequence: TGTGCCAGTAGTAAACAGGGGTTCCCTGGCGAGCAGTACTTC.

This clone was seen a few times. In DNA, the CDR3 is TGTGCCAGCAGCTTAGGAGGCCGTGATCAGCCCCAGCATTTT. It is translated as CASSLGGRDQPQHF. The chain uses TRBV7-8 and TRBJ1-5; D not resolved. Germline lookup yields CDR1 SGHVS and CDR2 FQNEAQ. Between the trimmed V and J ends, which lost 1 base and 5 bases, there was a span of 9 bases. The CDR3 is 14 amino acids. Full variable domain (rest looked up from reference TRBV7-8 and TRBJ1-5): GAGVSQSPRYKVAKRGQDVALRCDPISGHVSLFWYQQALGQGPEFLTYFQNEAQLDKSGLPSDRFFAERPEGSVSTLKIQRTQQEDSAVYLCASSLGGRDQPQHFGDGTRLSIL.

The rearrangement links TRBV3-1 (or the pseudogene TRBV3-2) to TRBJ2-7, with D maybe TRBD2 (5 bases). The V end was cut by 6 bases, the J end by 6 bases, with 12 bases between. This CDR3 region has 12 residues. The germline gives CDR1 LGHDT, CDR2 YNNKEL (reference sequence). The CDR3 coding sequence is TGTGCCAGCAGACATACTAGAGGCGAGCAGTACTTC. It codes for CASRHTRGEQYF.

The chain combines TRBV30 with TRBJ1-4, with D possibly matching TRBD1 (5 bases). The length of the CDR3 is 14 residues. CDR1 is GTSNPN, CDR2 SVGIG, per germline (reference sequence). V lost 0 bases to trimming and J lost 10 bases, with 15 bases between them. CDR3 nucleotide sequence: TGTGCCTGGAGTGTACCAGGGCTCTTTGGAAAACTGTTTTTT. It yields the protein CAWSVPGLFGKLFF.

The V gene is TRBV5-1, the J gene TRBJ2-7; tentatively, D is TRBD1 (6 bases). The germline V gene encodes CDR1 SGHRS and CDR2 YFSETQ. The CDR3 is 12 amino acids. The V and J ends lost 5 bases and 6 bases respectively, with 12 bases between them. CDR3 in amino acids: CASRRGTGEQYF. In DNA form, the CDR3 reads TGCGCCAGCAGAAGGGGGACGGGCGAGCAGTACTTC.

V usage is TRBV7-8 and J usage is TRBJ1-1, with D possibly matching TRBD1 (5 bases). CDR1 and CDR2 (germline): SGHVS, FQNEAQ. This CDR3 region has 15 residues. Trimming pared 1 base from V and 0 bases from J, leaving 9 bases between. CDR3 sequence reads: CASSLGGLMNTEAFF. CDR3 bases: TGTGCCAGCAGCTTAGGGGGACTCATGAACACTGAAGCTTTCTTT.

This clone was detected a few times. This chain links TRBV24-1 with TRBJ2-3; 8 nucleotides align to TRBD1. Trimming at V came to 5 bases and at J to 4 bases, leaving 10 bases not matched to a gene. Germline CDR1 is KGHDR and CDR2 is SFDVKD. The CDR3 consists of 16 residues. The CDR3 DNA is TGTGCCACCAGTGGAACCGGGACAGGCATCCCAGATACGCAGTATTTT. Protein: CATSGTGTGIPDTQYF.

The chain recombines TRBV7-2 with TRBJ2-2, with TRBD2 matching 12 bases. V shed 5 bases, J shed 4 bases, and the junction held 11 bases outside the gene matches. The CDR3 has 18 residues. CDR1 SGHTA and CDR2 FQGNSA come from the germline V gene. The CDR3 region is CASSLEGLAGWGTGELFF. The CDR3 DNA sequence: TGTGCCAGCAGCCTGGAAGGACTAGCGGGGTGGGGCACCGGGGAGCTGTTTTTT. Complete variable domain (other parts from reference TRBV7-2 and TRBJ2-2): GAGVSQSPSNKVTEKGKDVELRCDPISGHTALYWYRQSLGQGLEFLIYFQGNSAPDKSGLPSDRFSAERTGGSVSTLTIQRTQQEDSAVYLCASSLEGLAGWGTGELFFGEGSRLTVL.

This chain joins TRBV3-1 (or the pseudogene TRBV3-2) and TRBJ1-6; no definite D call. The ends were cut back, 4 bases at V and 1 base at J, with 11 bases in the middle. This CDR3 contains 16 residues. Germline V lookup: CDR1 LGHDT, CDR2 YNNKEL (reference sequence). The CDR3 protein is CASSRSGGSYNSPLHF. CDR3 coding DNA: TGTGCCAGCAGCCGGTCAGGTGGATCCTATAATTCACCCCTCCACTTT.

This clone was recorded once. The genes are TRBV5-1 and TRBJ2-2; TRBD2 matches at 13 bases. Per the germline V gene, CDR1 is SGHRS and CDR2 is YFSETQ. The V and J ends lost 4 bases and 1 base, in that order; junction bases with no gene match: 4. The CDR3 loop spans 17 amino acids. The CDR3 is CASSLGLAGLNTGELFF. CDR3 DNA: TGCGCCAGCAGCCTGGGACTAGCGGGACTGAACACCGGGGAGCTGTTTTTT.

The chain is built from TRBV11-2 and TRBJ1-1; D may be TRBD1 (5 bases). The CDR3 is made up of 13 amino acids. Trimming took off 1 base at V and 5 bases at J, with 8 bases between the two ends. Germline V CDR1 and CDR2: SGHAT, FQNNGV. The CDR3 loop is CASSLGGATEAFF. In nucleotides, the CDR3 is TGTGCCAGCAGCTTAGGGGGCGCTACTGAAGCTTTCTTT.

The chain is built from TRBV6-5 and TRBJ2-3; 8 positions match TRBD1. Trimming cost V 9 bases and J 7 bases; bases outside gene matches: 12. The CDR3 covers 14 residues. In germline, CDR1 is MNHEY, CDR2 SVGAGI. The CDR3 DNA reads as TGTGCCAGTACTCCAGGGGGCTTAGGGTATACGCAGTATTTT. This encodes CASTPGGLGYTQYF.

The V call is TRBV5-1, the J call TRBJ2-2, with D perhaps TRBD2 (5 bases). Germline CDR1 reads SGHRS; CDR2 reads YFSETQ. CDR3 length: 15 amino acids. The V gene lost 0 bases and the J gene lost 7 bases, with 13 bases spanning the gap. CDR3: CASSLAGVFGGELFF. Written as DNA, the CDR3 is TGCGCCAGCAGCTTGGCCGGGGTATTTGGCGGGGAGCTGTTTTTT.

V usage is TRBV3-1 (or the pseudogene TRBV3-2) and J usage is TRBJ2-5; 11 bases are shared with TRBD2. The germline V gene encodes CDR1 LGHDT and CDR2 YNNKEL (reference sequence). CDR3 size: 19 residues. V was clipped by 0 bases and J by 2 bases; unmatched bases: 11. CDR3 coding DNA: TGTGCCAGCAGCCAAGATATGGCTAGCGGGAGGTGCCTACAAGAGACCCAGTACTTC. Its translation is CASSQDMASGRCLQETQYF.

The sample holds a few counts of this clone. The chain joins TRBV2 to TRBJ1-1; unclear D gene. Between the trimmed V and J ends, which lost 7 bases and 1 base, there was a span of 7 bases. The CDR3 sequence is 12 residues long. Germline-derived CDR1 and CDR2 are SNHLY and FYNNEI. The CDR3 sequence: CASTSENTEAFF. For the CDR3, the DNA is TGTGCCAGCACCTCAGAGAACACTGAAGCTTTCTTT.

The chain links TRBV28 to TRBJ1-2; 10 nucleotides line up with TRBD1. The CDR3 contains 14 residues. CDR1 and CDR2 from the germline V gene are MDHEN and SYDVKM. V was clipped by 2 bases and J by 6 bases; unmatched bases: 3. Written as DNA, the CDR3 is TGTGCCAGCAGTTTAGGACAGGGGGTTGATGGCTACACCTTC. This sequence encodes CASSLGQGVDGYTF.

The chain carries TRBV7-9 and TRBJ2-2; the D gene is possibly TRBD2 (7 bases). The CDR3 consists of 15 residues. The V end was cut by 0 bases, the J end by 5 bases, with 10 bases between. Germline-derived CDR1 and CDR2 are SEHNR and FQNEAQ (reference sequence). The CDR3 coding sequence is TGTGCCAGCAGCTTAGCGGGGGGGCCGACCGGGGAGCTGTTTTTT. Its protein product is CASSLAGGPTGELFF.

The chain links TRBV4-2 to TRBJ2-6; D unclear. CDR1 and CDR2 (germline): LGHNA, YNFKEQ. CDR3 length: 13 amino acids. V dropped 7 bases and J dropped 2 bases, with 6 bases sitting between them. The CDR3 region is CASNSAGANVLTF. In DNA, the CDR3 is TGTGCCAGCAACTCCGCTGGGGCCAACGTCCTGACTTTC.

The J gene is TRBJ2-5, the V gene TRBV7-8, with no clear D. The CDR3 sequence is 14 residues long. Trimming shortened V by 5 bases and J by 1 base, and 11 bases separated the two germline ends. Germline CDR1 reads SGHVS; CDR2 reads FQNEAQ. The CDR3 bases are TGTGCCAGCAGCCCCCGTGGTAGCCAAGAGACCCAGTACTTC. It encodes CASSPRGSQETQYF.